Shown below are 28 T cell receptor beta chains from a single sample sequenced in a study of PD-L1 blockade in urothelial cancer. The data were produced by immunoSEQ multiplex PCR, yet TCRdb's version contains in-frame clones alone and is incomplete. The sample shows about 120,000 clones, around 89% of them seen only once. Time point of the sample: peripheral blood 6 weeks after treatment start. The sample in question was PBMCs, obtained around atezolizumab (anti-PD-L1) treatment. Receptor source: a man aged 55 to 70 with urothelial cancer.

This sequence joins TRBV12-2 and TRBJ2-3; the table's TRBD2 call for D was not verified on the DNA. TRBV12-2 is termed a pseudogene. This CDR3 region has 18 residues. The DNA for the CDR3 is TGTGCAAGTCGCGCTCGACTAGCGGGAGGGGCTAGCACAGATACGCAGTATTTT. This translates into CASRARLAGGASTDTQYF.

The chain uses TRBV5-1 and TRBJ2-2; D gene unclear. Looked up from germline, CDR1 is SGHRS and CDR2 is YFSETQ. The CDR3 length is 13 residues. The germline V and J ends were trimmed by 1 base and 2 bases, with 3 bases remaining between them. The CDR3 loop reads CASSLLNTGELFF. DNA of the CDR3: TGCGCCAGCAGCTTGCTTAACACCGGGGAGCTGTTTTTT.

The chain carries TRBV5-1 and TRBJ2-3, with 7 nucleotides matching TRBD1. CDR1 is SGHRS and CDR2 is YFSETQ in the germline V gene. This CDR3 is built from 14 residues. The V gene end was trimmed by 3 bases and the J gene end by 6 bases; junction bases not matched to a gene: 7. The CDR3 DNA reads as TGCGCCAGCAGCTCTCTTACAGGGGAGGATACGCAGTATTTT. This translates into CASSSLTGEDTQYF.

This chain uses TRBV5-6 with TRBJ2-5, with TRBD1 as a possible D gene (6 bases). V was clipped by 5 bases and J by 2 bases, with 16 bases between them. Germline V lookup: CDR1 SGHDT, CDR2 YYEEEE. The CDR3 sequence is 15 residues long. The DNA of the CDR3 is TGTGCCAGCAGTAAAGGACAGCTTACACAAGAGACCCAGTACTTC. Its translation: CASSKGQLTQETQYF.

This clone was detected a few times. The chain carries TRBV5-4 and TRBJ1-2, with a tentative D call TRBD1 (5 bases). Germline CDR1 reads SGHNT; CDR2 reads YYREEE (reference sequence). V lost 5 bases to trimming and J lost 5 bases, with 22 bases between them. This CDR3 is built from 16 residues. The CDR3 protein is CASSRGGSGQVYGYTF. In DNA, the CDR3 is TGTGCCAGCAGTCGGGGCGGGAGTGGGCAGGTATATGGCTACACCTTC.

This rearrangement joins TRBV7-9 to TRBJ1-4; no reliable D call. Germline V gives CDR1 SEHNR, CDR2 FQNEAQ (reference sequence). V was clipped by 5 bases and J by 8 bases, with 9 bases between them. CDR3 size: 12 residues. The CDR3 nucleotides are TGTGCCAGCAGCCTTTCGTCCGAAAAACTGTTTTTT. Protein sequence: CASSLSSEKLFF.

The chain joins TRBV19 to TRBJ2-3, with D maybe TRBD1 (6 bases). V was cut by 5 bases and J by 6 bases, with 15 bases left in between. The CDR3 sequence is 14 residues long. CDR1 LNHDA and CDR2 SQIVND come from the germline V gene (reference sequence). The CDR3 region is CASSWDTKGDTQYF. The CDR3 DNA follows: TGTGCCAGTAGTTGGGACACAAAGGGGGATACGCAGTATTTT.

This chain uses TRBV11-3 with TRBJ2-7, with 9 bases lining up with TRBD2. The germline gives CDR1 SGHNT, CDR2 YENEEA. CDR3 length: 17 residues. J gave up 0 bases and V 4 bases, and 10 bases lay outside the gene matches. CDR3 sequence (DNA): TGTGCCAGCAGCTCTGGTAGCGGGGGCTTCAGCTCCTACGAGCAGTACTTC. This translates into CASSSGSGGFSSYEQYF.

The J gene is TRBJ2-3, the V gene TRBV14; 9 positions agree with TRBD2. Germline lookup yields CDR1 SGHDN and CDR2 FVKESK. The V segment lost 4 bases and the J segment 5 bases; nucleotides outside the gene matches: 13. The CDR3 length is 17 residues. The CDR3 DNA is TGTGCCAGCAGCCCCCCTTTCGCGGGGGGGTCGGAAGATACGCAGTATTTT. Translating it yields CASSPPFAGGSEDTQYF.

V is TRBV6-6 and J is TRBJ2-3, with 7 bases lining up with TRBD2. After removal of 7 bases from V and 4 bases from J, the junction contained 5 bases not matched to a gene. This CDR3 has 13 residues. CDR1 is MNHNY and CDR2 is SVGAGI in the germline V gene (reference sequence). In nucleotides, the CDR3 is TGTGCCAGCAAAACGGGAGGTTCAGATACGCAGTATTTT. It codes for CASKTGGSDTQYF.

The gene calls are TRBV5-6 and TRBJ2-1, with a tentative D call TRBD2 (7 bases). V was shortened by 3 bases and J by 9 bases, with 16 bases between the two germline ends. From germline, CDR1 is SGHDT and CDR2 YYEEEE. CDR3 length: 14 amino acids. CDR3 in amino acids: CASSWRGGRGEQFF. The DNA for the CDR3 is TGTGCCAGCAGCTGGAGGGGGGGGCGGGGTGAGCAGTTCTTC.

The chain recombines TRBV2 with TRBJ1-1; TRBD1 matches at 7 bases. Per the germline V gene, CDR1 is SNHLY and CDR2 is FYNNEI. V gave up 2 bases and J gave up 8 bases; unmatched junction bases: 8. The CDR3 length is 14 residues. The CDR3 is CASSELVGQQEAFF. The CDR3 nucleotides are TGTGCCAGCAGTGAACTTGTGGGACAGCAAGAAGCTTTCTTT.

V is TRBV14 and J is TRBJ2-1; the match to TRBD2 covers 7 bases. The CDR3 has 14 residues. Germline CDR1 and CDR2: SGHDN and FVKESK. V shed 3 bases, J shed 4 bases, and the junction held 3 bases outside the gene matches. CDR3 sequence: CASSQGGGYNEQFF. The CDR3 DNA reads TGTGCCAGCAGCCAGGGCGGGGGATACAATGAGCAGTTCTTC.

The gene calls are TRBV28 and TRBJ1-5; D not resolved. Looked up from germline, CDR1 is MDHEN and CDR2 is SYDVKM. This CDR3 has 14 residues. Trimming pared 3 bases from V and 2 bases from J, leaving 8 bases between. The CDR3 bases are TGTGCCAGCAGTTTCTCACAAGGCAATCAGCCCCAGCATTTT. Protein sequence: CASSFSQGNQPQHF.

This chain uses TRBV28 with TRBJ1-4; D ambiguous. V was clipped by 4 bases and J by 7 bases, with 13 bases between them. Germline V gives CDR1 MDHEN, CDR2 SYDVKM. This CDR3 has 14 amino acids. The CDR3 protein is CASSSGGLGEKLFF. The CDR3 bases are TGTGCCAGCAGTTCCGGAGGGCTGGGTGAAAAACTGTTTTTT.

J is TRBJ2-1 and V is TRBV5-1; 8 nucleotides match TRBD2. Germline V lookup: CDR1 SGHRS, CDR2 YFSETQ. There are 16 residues in the CDR3. Trimming removed 4 bases from V and 4 bases from J; junction bases left unmatched: 10. Written as DNA, the CDR3 is TGCGCCAGCAGCCGCCTCTCCAGCGGGGGATACAATGAGCAGTTCTTC. Protein sequence: CASSRLSSGGYNEQFF.

This sequence joins TRBV9 and TRBJ2-5; maybe TRBD2 (7 bases). V was shortened by 0 bases and J by 3 bases, with 12 bases between the two germline ends. The germline gives CDR1 SGDLS, CDR2 YYNGEE. This CDR3 comprises 15 residues. The CDR3 protein is CASSVEGGAKETQYF. The CDR3 DNA reads TGTGCCAGCAGCGTAGAGGGGGGGGCCAAAGAGACCCAGTACTTC.

The genes are TRBV6-5 and TRBJ1-2, with D possibly matching TRBD1 (5 bases). Germline V gene data show CDR1 as MNHEY and CDR2 as SVGAGI. This CDR3 region has 15 residues. Trimming removed 0 bases at V and 4 bases at J, with 12 bases between. The CDR3 bases are TGTGCCAGCAGTTACTCGACGGGGGGTAGCTATGGCTACACCTTC. Translated: CASSYSTGGSYGYTF.

The CDR3 is CASSSPRGLGGGFDEQYF. CDR3 DNA sequence: TGTGCCAGCAGCTCACCCCGGGGACTAGGGGGGGGATTCGACGAGCAGTACTTC. This chain uses TRBV13 with TRBJ2-7; 8 positions match TRBD2. CDR3 length: 18 amino acids. The ends lost 4 bases at V and 5 bases at J; junction bases unmatched: 19. CDR1 PRHDT and CDR2 FYEKMQ come from the germline V gene (reference sequence). The variable domain in full, completed from reference TRBV13 and TRBJ2-7, reads AAGVIQSPRHLIKEKRETATLKCYPIPRHDTVYWYQQGPGQDPQFLISFYEKMQSDKGSIPDRFSAQQFSDYHSELNMSSLELGDSALYFCASSSPRGLGGGFDEQYFGPGTRLTVT.

A word on this clone: The sample carries other DNA sequences with the same CDR3. The chain joins TRBV7-9 to TRBJ1-5; weak D call: TRBD1 (6 bases). Trimming took 1 base from V and 7 from J, leaving 8 bases between them. In germline, CDR1 is SEHNR, CDR2 FQNEAQ (reference sequence). The CDR3 runs 13 residues. CDR3: CASSLEGGQPQHF. CDR3 DNA sequence: TGTGCCAGCAGCTTAGAAGGGGGACAGCCCCAGCATTTT.

This clone was recorded once. The chain employs TRBV5-1 and TRBJ2-1; possibly TRBD2 for D (5 bases). CDR1 SGHRS and CDR2 YFSETQ come from the germline V gene. V was shortened by 4 bases and J by 3 bases, with 14 bases between the two germline ends. This CDR3 has 15 residues. In DNA form, the CDR3 reads TGCGCCAGCAGCGAGCCCGGCCGGGACTACAATGAGCAGTTCTTC. Protein sequence: CASSEPGRDYNEQFF.

The V call is TRBV4-1, the J call TRBJ1-4, with no clear D. V was shortened by 1 base and J by 8 bases, with 23 bases between the two germline ends. CDR3 length: 18 amino acids. The germline CDR1 and CDR2 sequences are MGHRA and YSYEKL. The DNA for the CDR3 is TGCGCCAGCAGCCAAGGCTACAGCCAAAGGTCCCTGGGCGAAAAACTGTTTTTT. This encodes CASSQGYSQRSLGEKLFF.

This clone occurred once. This chain links TRBV4-3 with TRBJ2-2, with D maybe TRBD1 (5 bases). CDR3 size: 16 residues. V lost 0 bases, J lost 5 bases, and 13 bases lay in between. Germline CDR1 reads LGHNA; CDR2 reads YSLEER. The CDR3 coding sequence is TGCGCCAGCAGCCAAGATGGGTCAGGGCGGACCGGGGAGCTGTTTTTT. Encoded protein: CASSQDGSGRTGELFF.

V and J are TRBV27 and TRBJ2-5; weak D call: TRBD1 (5 bases). CDR1 and CDR2 from the germline V gene are MNHEY and SMNVEV (reference sequence). Trimming cost V 3 bases and J 0 bases, with 8 bases left between them. This CDR3 is 14 amino acids long. DNA for the CDR3: TGTGCCAGCAGTTTCAGGGCGGACCAAGAGACCCAGTACTTC. Translating gives CASSFRADQETQYF.

The V and J genes are TRBV6-1 and TRBJ2-5; no firm D call. The length of the CDR3 is 12 residues. Germline V lookup: CDR1 MNHNS, CDR2 SASEGT. The ends were cut back, 2 bases at V and 3 bases at J, with 4 bases in the middle. CDR3: CASSEQKETQYF. For the CDR3, the DNA is TGTGCCAGCAGTGAACAGAAAGAGACCCAGTACTTC.

The chain recombines TRBV6-1 with TRBJ2-2, with D perhaps TRBD1 (6 bases). Between the trimmed V and J ends, which lost 4 bases and 3 bases, there was a span of 12 bases. Germline CDR1 and CDR2: MNHNS and SASEGT. The CDR3 contains 15 residues. CDR3 DNA sequence: TGTGCCAGCAGTGTGGCAGGGGCTGACACCGGGGAGCTGTTTTTT. Translated: CASSVAGADTGELFF.

The chain links TRBV7-9 to TRBJ2-3; weak D call: TRBD2 (7 bases). V lost 5 bases, J lost 5 bases, and 17 bases lay in between. Germline V gene sequence: CDR1 SEHNR, CDR2 FQNEAQ (reference sequence). The CDR3 contains 15 residues. In DNA form, the CDR3 reads TGTGCCAGCAGCGGAGAGCGGGACATGCTAGATACGCAGTATTTT. Translation: CASSGERDMLDTQYF.

This clone was found once. This rearrangement joins TRBV19 to TRBJ1-2; 7 bases agree with TRBD1. There are 14 residues in the CDR3. Trimming took 4 bases from V and 8 from J; bases not matched to a gene: 10. CDR1 is LNHDA, CDR2 SQIVND, per germline (reference sequence). The CDR3: CASSRGQLIGGYTF. The CDR3 coding sequence is TGTGCCAGTAGTAGGGGACAGCTTATAGGCGGCTACACCTTC.